The clone carrying this T cell receptor beta chain was picked up a small number of times. Its matching antigen is unknown. The germline CDR1 and CDR2 sequences are MNHNS and SASEGT. This CDR3 comprises 11 residues. Trimming took 10 bases from V and 2 from J, leaving 9 bases between them. The source of the sample is a study of shared clonotypes between healthy human individuals. The authors loaded around 220 ng DNA, around 30,000 T cell genomes, into sorted-subset replicate PCRs. The table came from immunoSEQ multiplex PCR; TCRdb's copy has only in-frame clones and leaves some out. The sample has more than 200,000 clones, approximately 65% seen once. Study-level points and caveats: An anticipated effect of sequencing depth on clonotype sharing among donors was recognized.

The chain joins TRBV6-1 to TRBJ2-7; D is uncertain. The clonotype originates from a man aged 25-40 years in good health. Material for sequencing was memory CD4+ T cells sorted from blood. Subset specified: CD45RA-negative fraction. CDR3 amino acids: CATTLAYEQYF. DNA for the CDR3: TGTGCCACCACCCTGGCCTACGAGCAGTACTTC.